This TCR beta chain was found in a study of T cells in Graves' hyperthyroidism and ophthalmopathy. General study findings and limits: Most expanded thyroid clonotypes above 0.001 also appeared in blood. Ophthalmopathy cases were set apart from stable hyperthyroidism by a 13 V-J model.

For ophthalmopathy patients, the Clinical Activity Score was at least 3 and the NOSPECS grade at least 4; duration was under 3 months. Fresh peripheral blood, about 9.3 ml, yielded the PBMCs. There are many counts of this clonotype. What it recognizes is unknown. TCR beta CDR3 sequences were amplified from RNA transcripts. Using the HTBI primer set, a first-round RT-PCR was run on the TCR CDR3. TCRdb analysed the multiplex PCR reads with MiXCR anew, one entry per CDR3 protein. The sample holds about 380,000 distinct CDR3 sequences, around 20% seen once. The CDR3 contains 15 residues. The trim removed 2 bases at V and 5 bases at J, leaving 4 bases unmatched. The germline CDR1 and CDR2 sequences are MNHNS and SASEGT.

The sequence derives from a man younger than 35 with Graves' ophthalmopathy. Specimen: blood. The chain has TRBV6-1 and TRBJ2-5, with 11 bases matching TRBD1. Written as DNA, the CDR3 is TGTGCCAGCAGTGAATGGACAGGGGGCGGTGAGACCCAGTACTTC. It yields the protein CASSEWTGGGETQYF.